This T cell receptor beta chain was found in a study of T-cell reconstitution after alpha-beta-depleted transplantation in children. Whole-study results and caveats: Roughly two months post-transplant, alpha-beta T cells reportedly originated from several hundred graft clones that had expanded. In some patients, recipient T cells and intrathymic progenitors surviving conditioning explained high day-60 diversity. Hyperexpanded clones declined; after one year, newly produced T cells mostly supplied diversity.

This CDR3 has 15 amino acids. The junction had 10 bases not matched to a gene; V was cut back by 9 bases and J by 2 bases. Germline values: CDR1 LNHNV, CDR2 YYDKDF (reference sequence). Unique molecular identifiers tagged the TCRbeta library. TCRdb re-derived calls from the PCR reads in MiXCR, one entry per CDR3 protein. The table records under 300,000 distinct CDR3 sequences, around a tenth of them present only once. This clonotype was observed many times. Its matching antigen is unknown. The TCR comes from a male patient between 2 and 10 years old who had a stem cell transplant for chronic granulomatous disease, so the T cells may come from the graft donor. Sequences were derived from peripheral blood, sampled 180 days after TCRalphabeta/CD19-depleted stem cell transplant. The chain combines TRBV15 with TRBJ2-7, with 10 bases matching TRBD1. CDR3 sequence: CATDEGGTGAYEQYF. The CDR3 coding sequence is TGTGCCACTGATGAAGGGGGGACAGGGGCCTACGAGCAGTACTTC.